Sequencing of this T cell receptor beta chain was carried out in a study of blood T cell repertoires in COVID-19. The wider study: COVID-19 samples, acute and convalescent, were from the United States, Italy and Spain. Nucleic acid was either cDNA or gDNA, and it came from T cells, B-cell-depleted T cells, or PBMCs.

Here immunoSEQ multiplex PCR was the method, and the copy in TCRdb shows in-frame clones only, minus some. Of under 350,000 clones listed, under 90% are singletons. V shed 0 bases and J 7 bases; nucleotides not matched to a gene: 4. The CDR3 loop spans 15 amino acids. The V gene's germline CDR1 is KGHSH and CDR2 LQKENI. Donors in Cohort 3 counted as recovered after two negative PCRs, clearance, or symptom resolution. The clonotype originates from a man aged 25-45 years who had recovered from COVID-19. V and J are TRBV18 and TRBJ1-1, with 11 bases that match TRBD1. The sample consisted of PBMCs or T cells enriched from blood (not recorded which). The CDR3 nucleotides read TGTGCCAGCTCACCACCGGGGACAGGGGGTGGTGAAGCTTTCTTT. Its translation: CASSPPGTGGGEAFF. Full variable domain (missing parts from reference TRBV18 and TRBJ1-1): NAGVMQNPRHLVRRRGQEARLRCSPMKGHSHVYWYRQLPEEGLKFMVYLQKENIIDESGMPKERFSAEFPKEGPSILRIQQVVRGDSAAYFCASSPPGTGGGEAFFGQGTRLTVV.